Presented here are 22 T cell receptor beta chains from one specimen sequenced in a study of shared clonotypes between healthy human individuals. Using immunoSEQ multiplex PCR, the repertoire was profiled, and TCRdb retains in-frame clones only, with some absent. The table records about 180,000 clones, about 93% of them present only once. The sample taken for sequencing was naive CD4+ T cells sorted from blood. Specified subset: CD45RA+ positively selected. These TCRs come from a woman aged 30 to 39 in good health.

The chain carries TRBV4-1 and TRBJ1-4; 9 bases match TRBD1. Germline V gives CDR1 MGHRA, CDR2 YSYEKL. The CDR3 has 14 residues. The junction had 7 bases not matched to a gene; V was cut back by 6 bases and J by 8 bases. The CDR3 sequence: CASRKQGAGEKLFF. In DNA, the CDR3 is TGCGCCAGCAGAAAACAGGGGGCAGGGGAAAAACTGTTTTTT.

The chain uses TRBV27 and TRBJ2-7; maybe TRBD2 (5 bases). Trimming pared 5 bases from V and 2 bases from J, leaving 10 bases between. This CDR3 is 13 amino acids long. CDR1 MNHEY and CDR2 SMNVEV come from the germline V gene (reference sequence). The CDR3 sequence: CASSSTRAYEQYF. CDR3 bases: TGTGCCAGCAGTAGTACGAGGGCCTACGAGCAGTACTTC.

The chain joins TRBV6-1 to TRBJ1-2; 11 nucleotides line up with TRBD1. CDR1 is MNHNS and CDR2 is SASEGT in the germline V gene. V lost 6 bases, J lost 4 bases, and 1 base stayed unmatched. There are 13 residues in the CDR3. In DNA form, the CDR3 reads TGTGCCAGCAGGGGGACAGGGGGCTATGGCTACACCTTC. The encoded protein is CASRGTGGYGYTF.

The chain combines TRBV6-5 with TRBJ2-7; 7 positions agree with TRBD2. CDR3 length equals 14 residues. The junction had 9 bases not matched to a gene; V was cut back by 4 bases and J by 6 bases. Per the germline V gene, CDR1 is MNHEY and CDR2 is SVGAGI. The chain's CDR3 is CASSSPGRGAEQYF. In DNA, the CDR3 is TGTGCCAGCAGTTCCCCGGGGAGGGGAGCCGAGCAGTACTTC.

The chain recombines TRBV4-2 with TRBJ2-2, with D unresolved. Germline CDR1 and CDR2: LGHNA and YNFKEQ. V was pared by 1 base and J by 9 bases, with 3 bases between. The CDR3 is 11 residues long. The CDR3: CASSQARELFF. DNA for the CDR3: TGTGCCAGCAGCCAAGCGAGGGAGCTGTTTTTT.

The chain carries TRBV19 and TRBJ1-1; D possibly corresponds to TRBD1 (6 bases). CDR1 and CDR2 from the germline V gene are LNHDA and SQIVND (reference sequence). V lost 2 bases and J lost 5, with 15 bases in between. The CDR3 loop spans 15 amino acids. CDR3 DNA: TGTGCCAGTAGTATAACTTCGGGGAGGGGGACTGAAGCTTTCTTT. It yields the protein CASSITSGRGTEAFF.

The rearrangement uses TRBV19 and TRBJ1-2; D may be TRBD1 (6 bases). Per the germline V gene, CDR1 is LNHDA and CDR2 is SQIVND (reference sequence). This CDR3 has 16 residues. Trimming shortened V by 2 bases and J by 4 bases, and 17 bases separated the two germline ends. CDR3 DNA: TGTGCCAGTAGTATACTCAGGGGCGGCTCCCTCTATGGCTACACCTTC. Its translation is CASSILRGGSLYGYTF.

The J gene is TRBJ1-5, the V gene TRBV6-1; possible D gene TRBD1, 6 bases. Per the germline V gene, CDR1 is MNHNS and CDR2 is SASEGT. CDR3 length: 15 residues. With 4 bases removed from V and 0 bases from J, the gap between germline ends came to 10 bases. The CDR3 here is CASSAGQYSNQPQHF. The CDR3 nucleotides read TGTGCCAGCAGTGCCGGACAGTATAGCAATCAGCCCCAGCATTTT.

The genes are TRBV19 and TRBJ1-2; 7 bases are a match to TRBD1. The CDR3 totals 12 residues. In germline, CDR1 is LNHDA, CDR2 SQIVND (reference sequence). The J segment lost 7 bases and the V segment lost 4 bases, leaving 3 bases of the junction unmatched. In DNA, the CDR3 is TGTGCCAGTAGTAACAGGGGCGGTGGCTACACCTTC. Its protein is CASSNRGGGYTF.

Here the CDR3 DNA reads TGTGCCAGTAGCCTAGGACAGACCGGGGAGCTGTTTTTT. As protein: CASSLGQTGELFF. V gene TRBV19 combines with J gene TRBJ2-2; D possibly corresponds to TRBD1 (6 bases). V lost 6 bases, J lost 5 bases, and 10 bases lay in between. The CDR3 is 13 residues long. Germline-derived CDR1 and CDR2 are LNHDA and SQIVND (reference sequence).

This chain uses TRBV4-1 with TRBJ2-4, with 7 bases lining up with TRBD1. With 4 bases clipped from V and 0 bases from J, the junction kept 9 bases outside the gene matches. The CDR3 loop spans 17 amino acids. CDR1 is MGHRA, CDR2 YSYEKL, per germline. The CDR3 here is CASSRLPGTVAKNIQYF. Written as DNA, the CDR3 is TGCGCCAGCAGCCGACTCCCAGGGACAGTAGCCAAAAACATTCAGTACTTC.

The CDR3 nucleotides read TGCGCCAGCAGCCCCATCTTCCGGGGGAGATACAACTCTGGGGCCAACGTCCTGACTTTC. It yields the protein CASSPIFRGRYNSGANVLTF. J is TRBJ2-6 and V is TRBV4-1; maybe TRBD2 (6 bases). This CDR3 spans 20 amino acids. Trimming cost V 4 bases and J 0 bases, with 22 bases left between them. Germline V gene data show CDR1 as MGHRA and CDR2 as YSYEKL.

This clone was counted once. The rearrangement joins TRBV28 to TRBJ1-5; TRBD1 might be the D (6 bases). Germline CDR1 and CDR2: MDHEN and SYDVKM. Trimming took off 8 bases at V and 2 bases at J, with 16 bases between the two ends. This CDR3 has 15 residues. CDR3: CASLTGPAGNQPQHF. The CDR3 coding sequence is TGTGCCAGCCTGACAGGCCCGGCGGGCAATCAGCCCCAGCATTTT.

V gene TRBV19 combines with J gene TRBJ2-7; D assignment may be TRBD1 or TRBD2 (5 bases each). The CDR3 covers 13 residues. V gave up 3 bases and J gave up 2 bases, with 8 bases separating them. Germline CDR1 is LNHDA and CDR2 is SQIVND (reference sequence). The CDR3 reads CASSMGETYEQYF. CDR3 DNA sequence: TGTGCCAGTAGTATGGGGGAGACCTACGAGCAGTACTTC.

V usage is TRBV7-9 and J usage is TRBJ1-2, with D uncertain. The CDR3 runs 13 residues. From germline, CDR1 is SEHNR and CDR2 FQNEAQ (reference sequence). V was cut by 1 base and J by 7 bases, with 10 bases left in between. CDR3 protein: CASSLGPDSGYTF. The CDR3 DNA reads TGTGCCAGCAGCTTAGGTCCCGATTCTGGCTACACCTTC.

This chain uses TRBV28 with TRBJ1-6, with D uncertain. Per the germline V gene, CDR1 is MDHEN and CDR2 is SYDVKM. The CDR3 extends over 16 amino acids. With 5 bases removed from V and 0 bases from J, the gap between germline ends came to 11 bases. The CDR3 bases are TGTGCCAGCAGTAGGGATCAGAGCTCCTATAATTCACCCCTCCACTTT. Its protein is CASSRDQSSYNSPLHF.

This chain joins TRBV15 and TRBJ2-2; D is uncertain. Germline CDR1 is LNHNV and CDR2 is YYDKDF (reference sequence). Trimming removed 0 bases from V and 5 bases from J, with 10 bases in between. CDR3 length: 15 residues. DNA of the CDR3: TGTGCCACCAGCAGAGATAACCCAGCGACCGGGGAGCTGTTTTTT. As protein: CATSRDNPATGELFF. The variable domain in full, completed from reference TRBV15 and TRBJ2-2, reads DAMVIQNPRYQVTQFGKPVTLSCSQTLNHNVMYWYQQKSSQAPKLLFHYYDKDFNNEADTPDNFQSRRPNTSFCFLDIRSPGLGDTAMYLCATSRDNPATGELFFGEGSRLTVL.

This chain uses TRBV10-2 with TRBJ2-5; no firm D call. The end of the DNA is better explained by TRBJ2-7, so the J call may be wrong. The CDR3 consists of 19 residues. Germline CDR1 and CDR2: WSHSY and SAAADI. The CDR3 protein is CASSEHSVGGALRSYEQYF. CDR3 in DNA: TGCGCCAGCAGTGAACATTCAGTGGGCGGAGCGCTTAGATCCTACGAGCAGTACTTC.

V usage is TRBV5-1 and J usage is TRBJ2-2; 11 bases fit TRBD2. Trimming at V came to 0 bases and at J to 7 bases, leaving 8 bases not matched to a gene. The CDR3 covers 17 residues. Germline-derived CDR1 and CDR2 are SGHRS and YFSETQ. The CDR3 here is CASSLGLAGRYGGELFF. CDR3 coding DNA: TGCGCCAGCAGCTTGGGACTAGCGGGAAGATATGGCGGGGAGCTGTTTTTT.

The rearrangement uses TRBV4-2 and TRBJ1-2; tentative D call: TRBD1 (5 bases). CDR3 length: 18 residues. The germline V gene encodes CDR1 LGHNA and CDR2 YNFKEQ. The ends were cut back, 1 base at V and 4 bases at J, with 22 bases in the middle. The CDR3 spells CASSQALTEVRPSYGYTF. In DNA form, the CDR3 reads TGTGCCAGCAGCCAAGCTTTGACAGAAGTACGCCCGTCCTATGGCTACACCTTC.

The chain links TRBV28 to TRBJ2-7; D gene unclear. V dropped 5 bases and J dropped 0 bases, with 8 bases sitting between them. CDR1 and CDR2 (germline): MDHEN, SYDVKM. The CDR3 runs to 13 residues. The CDR3 reads CASSSPSSYEQYF. The DNA of the CDR3 is TGTGCCAGCAGTAGTCCGAGCTCCTACGAGCAGTACTTC.

This clone was seen once. The genes are TRBV28 and TRBJ2-1; D gene ambiguous. Trimming left V 2 bases short and J 7 bases short, with 24 bases between. There are 18 residues in the CDR3. Looked up from germline, CDR1 is MDHEN and CDR2 is SYDVKM. CDR3 nucleotides: TGTGCCAGCAGTTTACTTCGAGCGTGGCGAAATTCTTTTAATGAGCAGTTCTTC. It yields the protein CASSLLRAWRNSFNEQFF.